This T cell receptor (beta chain) was recovered during a study of T cells in Graves' hyperthyroidism and ophthalmopathy. This clonotype was detected many times. The germline V and J ends were trimmed by 6 bases and 7 bases, with 19 bases remaining between them. This CDR3 is 15 amino acids long. The germline gives CDR1 MNHNY, CDR2 SVGAGI (reference sequence). RNA transcripts were the template for amplifying TCR beta CDR3 regions. With the HTBI primer set, the TCR CDR3 went through a first round of RT-PCR. TCRdb reprocessed the multiplex PCR reads via MiXCR and lists one record per CDR3 protein. Found here are 500,000 to 750,000 distinct CDR3 sequences, about half of them singletons; the top ten hold about 8%.

The TCR comes from a woman aged 18-30 years with Graves' hyperthyroidism. Sequenced sample: peripheral blood or thyroid tissue (not recorded which). The chain is built from TRBV6-6 and TRBJ1-5; D not resolved. DNA of the CDR3: TGTGCCAGCAGACTCTCCATTTCGGGGATACAGCCCCAGCATTTT. Amino acids: CASRLSISGIQPQHF.